Below are 18 T cell receptor beta chains sequenced from a single sample in a study of T cell responses to AZD1222 COVID-19 vaccine. TCRdb keeps only in-frame clones here, not all; method: immunoSEQ multiplex PCR. This sample has tens of thousands of clones, with roughly 90% found just once. Sequenced here: peripheral blood, sampled 28 days after the second AZD1222 dose. The receptors were sampled from an adult who received the AZD1222 COVID-19 vaccine.

V is TRBV18 and J is TRBJ1-5; 8 bases align to TRBD1. J lost 2 bases, V lost 4 bases, and 4 bases had no gene match. The V gene's germline CDR1 is KGHSH and CDR2 LQKENI. The CDR3 totals 15 residues. The CDR3 region has the DNA TGTGCCAGCTCACTTACAGGGGGTGGCAATCAGCCCCAGCATTTT. This translates into CASSLTGGGNQPQHF.

The rearrangement joins TRBV28 to TRBJ2-2, with D maybe TRBD2 (5 bases). Germline CDR1 reads MDHEN; CDR2 reads SYDVKM. There are 17 residues in the CDR3. V was trimmed by 1 base and J by 2 bases, leaving 14 bases between them. The CDR3 sequence is CASSLSAGTVNTGELFF. CDR3 nucleotides: TGTGCCAGCAGTTTATCCGCGGGCACTGTTAACACCGGGGAGCTGTTTTTT.

The chain is built from TRBV29-1 and TRBJ2-5; 10 bases match TRBD2. The junction had 15 bases not matched to a gene; V was cut back by 6 bases and J by 5 bases. The CDR3 is made up of 16 amino acids. Germline CDR1 reads SQVTM; CDR2 reads ANQGSEA. The CDR3 is CSVTGTSVVMWETQYF. CDR3 nucleotide sequence: TGCAGCGTCACCGGGACTAGCGTTGTGATGTGGGAGACCCAGTACTTC.

The rearrangement links TRBV5-4 to TRBJ2-5; 7 positions match TRBD1. The V gene end was trimmed by 1 base and the J gene end by 4 bases; junction bases not matched to a gene: 1. This CDR3 contains 13 residues. Germline lookup yields CDR1 SGHNT and CDR2 YYREEE (reference sequence). The DNA of the CDR3 is TGTGCCAGCAGCTTGAACAGGGGAGAGACCCAGTACTTC. Protein: CASSLNRGETQYF.

This clone was seen a single time. V is TRBV12-5 and J is TRBJ1-4; no definite D call. The length of the CDR3 is 13 residues. V dropped 5 bases and J dropped 3 bases, with 7 bases sitting between them. Germline CDR1 is LGHNT and CDR2 is FRNRAP. The CDR3 nucleotides read TGTGCTAGTGGTCTGTGGGCTAATGAAAAACTGTTTTTT. Its translation: CASGLWANEKLFF.

V usage is TRBV7-2 and J usage is TRBJ2-7, with D tentatively TRBD2 (6 bases). V was trimmed by 3 bases and J by 6 bases, leaving 12 bases between them. Germline loops: CDR1 SGHTA, CDR2 FQGNSA. The CDR3 has 13 residues. The CDR3 protein is CASSLGRDSEQYF. The CDR3 DNA follows: TGTGCCAGCAGCTTGGGCCGGGACTCCGAGCAGTACTTC.

V and J are TRBV5-6 and TRBJ2-3; D gene ambiguous. V was cut by 1 base and J by 2 bases, with 2 bases left in between. From germline, CDR1 is SGHDT and CDR2 YYEEEE. The CDR3 contains 12 residues. CDR3 protein: CASSLITDTQYF. The CDR3 DNA reads as TGTGCCAGCAGCTTGATCACAGATACGCAGTATTTT. Supplemented by reference TRBV5-6 and TRBJ2-3, the full variable domain reads DAGVTQSPTHLIKTRGQQVTLRCSPKSGHDTVSWYQQALGQGPQFIFQYYEEEERQRGNFPDRFSGHQFPNYSSELNVNALLLGDSALYLCASSLITDTQYFGPGTRLTVL.

The chain joins TRBV4-2 to TRBJ2-1, with TRBD2 as a possible D gene (6 bases). The CDR3 spans 16 residues. Germline V gene lookup returns CDR1 LGHNA and CDR2 YNFKEQ. Trimming cost V 4 bases and J 5 bases, with 18 bases left between them. CDR3 sequence (DNA): TGTGCCAGCAGCCCCTCCGACTCGCGCGGGGACAATGAGCAGTTCTTC. It yields the protein CASSPSDSRGDNEQFF.

The chain is built from TRBV13 and TRBJ2-3, with 10 nucleotides matching TRBD1. V was clipped by 4 bases and J by 0 bases; unmatched bases: 4. Per germline, CDR1 PRHDT and CDR2 FYEKMQ (reference sequence). This CDR3 has 16 amino acids. CDR3 amino acids: CASSYLDRGSTDTQYF. CDR3 nucleotides: TGTGCCAGCAGCTATTTGGACAGGGGGAGCACAGATACGCAGTATTTT.

The table lists this clone with a count of one. This chain links TRBV7-6 with TRBJ2-2; 7 nucleotides match TRBD1. The CDR3 has 13 residues. Germline-derived CDR1 and CDR2 are SGHVS and FNYEAQ. V lost 6 bases and J lost 3; bases outside the gene matches: 1. CDR3 protein: CASRTGYTGELFF. As DNA, the CDR3 is TGTGCCAGCAGGACAGGGTACACCGGGGAGCTGTTTTTT.

The V call is TRBV7-2, the J call TRBJ2-7; D is uncertain. The germline gives CDR1 SGHTA, CDR2 FQGNSA. This CDR3 comprises 13 residues. V was trimmed by 3 bases and J by 4 bases, leaving 10 bases between them. CDR3 nucleotides: TGTGCCAGCAGCTTGGGTCCCTCGTACGAGCAGTACTTC. This sequence encodes CASSLGPSYEQYF.

The V gene is TRBV9, the J gene TRBJ2-2; D call uncertain. V lost 1 base and J 5 bases, leaving 12 bases between the germline ends. Germline CDR1 reads SGDLS; CDR2 reads YYNGEE. This CDR3 has 15 residues. The CDR3: CASSVSTDPTGELFF. The CDR3 DNA reads as TGTGCCAGCAGCGTAAGCACAGACCCAACCGGGGAGCTGTTTTTT.

There are a few counts of this clone. Its ends do not fully match the called genes, so a read error is possible. The CDR3 loop is CASSPGTGGTGELFF. DNA of the CDR3: TGTGCTAGCAGCCCCGGGACAGGAGGCACCGGGGAGCTGTTTTTT. The chain has TRBV7-7 and TRBJ2-2, with 8 nucleotides matching TRBD1. The CDR3 covers 15 residues. CDR1 is SSHAT, CDR2 FNYEAQ, per germline (reference sequence).

The gene calls are TRBV25-1 and TRBJ2-7; D is ambiguous. The CDR3 covers 11 residues. Germline V gene sequence: CDR1 MGHDK, CDR2 SYGVNS. The V gene lost 4 bases and the J gene lost 1 base, with 2 bases spanning the gap. In DNA, the CDR3 is TGTGCCAGCAGTGGTTCCTACGAGCAGTACTTC. Translation: CASSGSYEQYF.

The rearrangement joins TRBV7-9 to TRBJ1-2; 8 bases map to TRBD1. Germline trimming cut 5 bases from V and 1 base from J; bases unmatched to any gene: 9. The CDR3 runs to 16 residues. The germline V gene has CDR1 SEHNR and CDR2 FQNEAQ (reference sequence). The CDR3 sequence: CASSPDREVFNYGYTF. DNA for the CDR3: TGTGCCAGCAGCCCGGACAGGGAAGTATTTAACTATGGCTACACCTTC.

The table lists this clone with a few counts. The V and J genes are TRBV4-1 and TRBJ1-6; TRBD1 matches at 7 bases. V gave up 2 bases and J gave up 8 bases; unmatched junction bases: 6. The CDR3 is 15 amino acids. CDR1 and CDR2 from the germline V gene are MGHRA and YSYEKL. CDR3 coding DNA: TGCGCCAGCAGCCAAAGACAGGGAAGGGATTCACCCCTCCACTTT. Its protein product is CASSQRQGRDSPLHF.

This rearrangement joins TRBV7-8 to TRBJ1-6; 7 nucleotides line up with TRBD1. J lost 4 bases, V lost 0 bases, and 12 bases had no gene match. Germline CDR1 reads SGHVS; CDR2 reads FQNEAQ. The CDR3 extends over 19 amino acids. CDR3 loop: CASSLARGDSAKYNSPLHF. CDR3 coding DNA: TGTGCCAGCAGCTTAGCCCGCGGGGACAGTGCTAAATATAATTCACCCCTCCACTTT.

The chain is built from TRBV5-1 and TRBJ2-3; 13 bases fit TRBD2. Germline V lookup: CDR1 SGHRS, CDR2 YFSETQ. The V segment lost 3 bases and the J segment 6 bases; nucleotides outside the gene matches: 4. The CDR3 runs 15 residues. The CDR3: CASSYRTSGGDTQYF. The CDR3 DNA reads TGCGCCAGCAGCTACCGGACTAGCGGGGGTGATACGCAGTATTTT.